One and the same sample provided the 27 T cell receptor beta chains below, sequenced in a study of T-cell memory formation after mild COVID-19. TCRdb reanalysed the 5' RACE reads using MiXCR and keeps one entry per CDR3 protein. The data show under 350,000 distinct CDR3 sequences, 15% to 20% seen once. The sample consisted of PBMCs or a T cell subset sorted from them (not recorded which). The source of these receptors is a man aged 18 to 30 who had mild COVID-19 (a few samples of this study predate the infection). Cell type and time point are not known.

The chain joins TRBV12-3 or TRBV12-4 to TRBJ2-3, with D maybe TRBD2 (6 bases). Deletions cut 6 bases from V and 3 bases from J, with 19 bases between. The CDR3 runs to 16 residues. The CDR3 is CASSLPPGAVTDTQYF. The CDR3 nucleotides read TGTGCCAGCAGCCTGCCGCCGGGAGCGGTTACAGATACGCAGTATTTT.

This clonotype was recorded a few times. The CDR3 is CASSRRGGETQYF. The CDR3 DNA sequence: TGTGCCAGCAGTAGGAGAGGGGGGGAGACCCAGTACTTC. The V call is TRBV28, the J call TRBJ2-5, with D possibly called TRBD1 or TRBD2 (6 bases each). V gave up 5 bases and J gave up 5 bases, with 12 bases separating them. Germline lookup yields CDR1 MDHEN and CDR2 SYDVKM. The CDR3 sequence is 13 residues long.

In its sample, this clonotype was seen a few times. The CDR3 DNA is TGTGCCAGCAGCTTAGGTGAAGCAGGGACAACTGAAGCTTTCTTT. It specifies CASSLGEAGTTEAFF. The chain has TRBV7-6 and TRBJ1-1, with a weak D call TRBD1 (6 bases). The germline V gene has CDR1 SGHVS and CDR2 FNYEAQ. CDR3 length equals 15 residues. Trimming shortened V by 1 base and J by 5 bases, and 14 bases separated the two germline ends.

The chain employs TRBV2 and TRBJ2-3, with 7 bases identical to TRBD2. The ends lost 4 bases at V and 4 bases at J; junction bases unmatched: 8. The CDR3 spans 15 residues. Germline V gene data show CDR1 as SNHLY and CDR2 as FYNNEI. CDR3 in amino acids: CASSGGRGDSDTQYF. CDR3 bases: TGTGCCAGCAGTGGAGGGAGGGGCGACTCAGATACGCAGTATTTT.

V gene TRBV20-1 combines with J gene TRBJ2-5, with 7 bases aligning to TRBD1. CDR3 length equals 15 residues. The germline CDR1 and CDR2 sequences are DFQATT and SNEGSKA (reference sequence). V shed 0 bases and J 3 bases; nucleotides not matched to a gene: 7. The CDR3 nucleotides read TGCAGTGCTAGAGATCGTGACAGGGCGAAAGAGACCCAGTACTTC. Translated: CSARDRDRAKETQYF.

The chain joins TRBV5-5 to TRBJ1-5; D is unclear. The CDR3 has 13 residues. The germline gives CDR1 SGHKS, CDR2 YYEKEE (reference sequence). The ends were cut back, 1 base at V and 9 bases at J, with 11 bases in the middle. Here the CDR3 DNA reads TGTGCCAGCAGCTTGTCGGGGTCTCTGCCCCAGCATTTT. Its translation: CASSLSGSLPQHF.

The chain has TRBV4-2 and TRBJ1-2; D call uncertain. The germline gives CDR1 LGHNA, CDR2 YNFKEQ. The length of the CDR3 is 19 residues. V was cut by 0 bases and J by 3 bases, with 23 bases left in between. CDR3 amino acids: CASSQEGSRRFFIDYGYTF. In DNA form, the CDR3 reads TGTGCCAGCAGCCAAGAGGGTTCTCGGAGATTTTTCATCGACTATGGCTACACCTTC.

The sample holds a few counts of this clonotype. The gene calls are TRBV24-1 and TRBJ2-1, with 7 bases aligning to TRBD1. The CDR3 totals 15 residues. Per the germline V gene, CDR1 is KGHDR and CDR2 is SFDVKD. The junction had 6 bases not matched to a gene; V was cut back by 3 bases and J by 5 bases. The CDR3 loop reads CATSDPRQGDNEQFF. The CDR3 DNA reads as TGTGCCACCAGTGATCCTCGACAGGGAGACAATGAGCAGTTCTTC.

The rearrangement uses TRBV10-3 and TRBJ2-3, with D perhaps matching TRBD2 (5 bases). CDR3 length: 17 residues. Germline loops: CDR1 ENHRY, CDR2 SYGVKD. V was clipped by 4 bases and J by 2 bases, with 19 bases between them. The CDR3 nucleotides read TGTGCCATCAGTGGTCCCCGGGCGGGCGAAAACACAGATACGCAGTATTTT. Protein product: CAISGPRAGENTDTQYF.

This clonotype appeared a single time. The gene calls are TRBV20-1 and TRBJ2-4; tentatively, D is TRBD2 (5 bases). Germline V CDR1 and CDR2: DFQATT, SNEGSKA (reference sequence). This CDR3 has 15 amino acids. Trimming took 5 bases from V and 3 from J, leaving 17 bases between them. The CDR3 DNA sequence: TGCAGTGCTCCGTCGTCCCTAGGAGGCAAAAACATTCAGTACTTC. This sequence encodes CSAPSSLGGKNIQYF.

Only a few counts were recorded for this clonotype. The chain uses TRBV5-6 and TRBJ2-7, with D perhaps TRBD1 or TRBD2 (5 bases each). This CDR3 contains 15 residues. Germline V gene sequence: CDR1 SGHDT, CDR2 YYEEEE. V dropped 1 base and J dropped 4 bases, with 15 bases sitting between them. CDR3 nucleotide sequence: TGTGCCAGCAGCTTGTTAGGGACCCTTCCTTACGAGCAGTACGTC. Its translation: CASSLLGTLPYEQYV.

In this sample, this clonotype turned up a few times. The V and J genes are TRBV5-1 and TRBJ1-4, with D unclear. V lost 0 bases, J lost 8 bases, and 14 bases lay in between. The germline gives CDR1 SGHRS, CDR2 YFSETQ. CDR3 length: 15 amino acids. DNA for the CDR3: TGCGCCAGCAGCTTGGCCCTCGTTTCAGGAGAAAAACTGTTTTTT. This codes for CASSLALVSGEKLFF.

The chain links TRBV20-1 to TRBJ2-3; 8 bases are shared with TRBD2. Germline V lookup: CDR1 DFQATT, CDR2 SNEGSKA (reference sequence). The CDR3 loop spans 15 amino acids. J gave up 1 base and V 0 bases, and 3 bases lay outside the gene matches. CDR3 sequence reads: CSARDPRGGTDTQYF. In DNA form, the CDR3 reads TGCAGTGCTAGAGATCCGCGGGGGGGCACAGATACGCAGTATTTT.

V usage is TRBV9 and J usage is TRBJ2-5; 7 bases are shared with TRBD1. Germline lookup yields CDR1 SGDLS and CDR2 YYNGEE. This CDR3 is built from 16 residues. With 2 bases clipped from V and 7 bases from J, the junction kept 14 bases outside the gene matches. The CDR3: CASSVQGERPMGTQYF. CDR3 sequence (DNA): TGTGCCAGCAGCGTGCAGGGGGAGCGGCCTATGGGGACCCAGTACTTC. The full variable domain, its missing parts supplied by reference TRBV9 and TRBJ2-5, is DSGVTQTPKHLITATGQRVTLRCSPRSGDLSVYWYQQSLDQGLQFLIQYYNGEERAKGNILERFSAQQFPDLHSELNLSSLELGDSALYFCASSVQGERPMGTQYFGPGTRLLVL.

The V gene is TRBV12-3 or TRBV12-4, the J gene TRBJ2-7; 7 positions match TRBD1. J lost 5 bases, V lost 5 bases, and 9 bases had no gene match. This CDR3 region has 14 residues. This CDR3 reads CASSPSRDSHEQYF. The CDR3, as DNA: TGTGCCAGCAGTCCTAGTAGGGACAGCCACGAGCAGTACTTC.

The chain combines TRBV5-1 with TRBJ2-2, with 8 bases lining up with TRBD1. The germline CDR1 and CDR2 sequences are SGHRS and YFSETQ. This CDR3 has 16 residues. The J segment lost 1 base and the V segment lost 4 bases, leaving 6 bases of the junction unmatched. The CDR3 DNA reads as TGCGCCAGCAGCGCCTCCGGGACAGGGAACACCGGGGAGCTGTTTTTT. Encoded protein: CASSASGTGNTGELFF. Looking up the rest from reference TRBV5-1 and TRBJ2-2 gives the full variable domain: KAGVTQTPRYLIKTRGQQVTLSCSPISGHRSVSWYQQTPGQGLQFLFEYFSETQRNKGNFPGRFSGRQFSNSRSEMNVSTLELGDSALYLCASSASGTGNTGELFFGEGSRLTVL.

This clonotype was seen a few times. J is TRBJ1-5 and V is TRBV7-2; TRBD1 is a possible D gene (5 bases). This CDR3 comprises 15 residues. The germline CDR1 and CDR2 sequences are SGHTA and FQGNSA. Trimming pared 5 bases from V and 5 bases from J, leaving 16 bases between. The CDR3 DNA follows: TGTGCCAGCAGCAGCTCTCCGGGGGTAGATCAGCCCCAGCATTTT. As protein: CASSSSPGVDQPQHF.

This chain uses TRBV2 with TRBJ2-3; D perhaps matches TRBD2 (5 bases). CDR3 size: 15 residues. Germline assignment: CDR1 SNHLY and CDR2 FYNNEI. V was trimmed by 7 bases and J by 0 bases, leaving 14 bases between them. The CDR3 loop is CASKWEQSSTDTQYF. The CDR3 nucleotides are TGTGCCAGCAAATGGGAGCAGTCTAGCACAGATACGCAGTATTTT.

The chain employs TRBV5-1 and TRBJ2-2; D is perhaps TRBD1 (6 bases). The CDR3 is 15 amino acids. V shed 0 bases and J shed 3 bases, with 9 bases lying between them. Germline CDR1 and CDR2: SGHRS and YFSETQ. CDR3 loop: CASSLAGAHTGELFF. CDR3 in DNA: TGCGCCAGCAGCTTGGCAGGGGCTCACACCGGGGAGCTGTTTTTT.

In the case of this clonotype: A read error may produce the germline difference seen at one junction end. J is TRBJ2-3 and V is TRBV7-7, with unresolved D. The germline V gene encodes CDR1 SSHAT and CDR2 FNYEAQ (reference sequence). The CDR3 sequence is 15 residues long. Here the CDR3 reads CASSLGTASSDTQYF. The CDR3 region has the DNA TGTGCTAGCAGCTTAGGTACGGCGTCCTCAGATACGCAGTATTTT. Complete variable domain (other parts from reference TRBV7-7 and TRBJ2-3): GAGVSQSPRYKVTKRGQDVTLRCDPISSHATLYWYQQALGQGPEFLTYFNYEAQPDKSGLPSDRFSAERPEGSISTLTIQRTEQRDSAMYRCASSLGTASSDTQYFGPGTRLTVL.

This clonotype was detected only a few times. The chain carries TRBV20-1 and TRBJ2-5; the D is unclear. Per the germline V gene, CDR1 is DFQATT and CDR2 is SNEGSKA (reference sequence). CDR3 length: 12 amino acids. Trimming pared 3 bases from V and 5 bases from J, leaving 10 bases between. DNA for the CDR3: TGCAGTGCTAGTTCGTTCAGGGAGACCCAGTACTTC. This sequence encodes CSASSFRETQYF.

This clonotype showed up just a few times. The V gene is TRBV6-5, the J gene TRBJ2-2; 9 bases fit TRBD2. Germline V gene sequence: CDR1 MNHEY, CDR2 SVGAGI. There are 15 residues in the CDR3. The J segment lost 5 bases and the V segment lost 2 bases, leaving 3 bases of the junction unmatched. The chain's CDR3 is CASSYPSGGTGELFF. CDR3 nucleotide sequence: TGTGCCAGCAGTTACCCCAGCGGGGGGACCGGGGAGCTGTTTTTT.

This sequence joins TRBV21-1 and TRBJ2-2. TRBV21-1 is a pseudogene. This CDR3 is 12 amino acids long. The CDR3 here is CASSRAAGELFF. As DNA, the CDR3 is TGTGCCAGCAGCCGTGCCGCCGGGGAGCTGTTTTTT.

V usage is TRBV4-1 and J usage is TRBJ1-1; 9 bases are a match to TRBD1. The CDR3 is 18 residues long. Germline V gives CDR1 MGHRA, CDR2 YSYEKL. Trimming removed 1 base from V and 1 base from J; junction bases left unmatched: 10. The CDR3 is CASSQGSGTGKGNTEAFF. The CDR3 coding sequence is TGCGCCAGCAGCCAAGGATCTGGGACAGGGAAAGGGAACACTGAAGCTTTCTTT.

This chain connects TRBV5-5 to TRBJ2-2; possibly TRBD1 or TRBD2 for D (5 bases each). CDR1 and CDR2 (germline): SGHKS, YYEKEE (reference sequence). The CDR3 consists of 15 residues. Between the trimmed V and J ends, which lost 6 bases and 8 bases, there was a span of 20 bases. The CDR3: CASNIGGGGPGELFF. DNA for the CDR3: TGTGCCAGCAACATCGGCGGTGGGGGTCCGGGGGAGCTGTTTTTT.

This clonotype was observed a handful of times. This rearrangement joins TRBV12-3 or TRBV12-4 to TRBJ1-4, with a possible D match to TRBD1 (5 bases). CDR3 size: 14 residues. V was shortened by 5 bases and J by 0 bases, with 7 bases between the two germline ends. The chain's CDR3 is CASSPTATNEKLFF. CDR3 nucleotides: TGTGCCAGCAGTCCGACAGCAACTAATGAAAAACTGTTTTTT.

This clonotype was seen once. The rearrangement joins TRBV5-6 to TRBJ2-2, with D possibly being TRBD1 (6 bases). Trimming cost V 4 bases and J 5 bases, with 18 bases left between them. Germline V lookup: CDR1 SGHDT, CDR2 YYEEEE. The CDR3 is 16 residues long. CDR3 sequence: CASSPPRLRGTGELFF. In nucleotides, the CDR3 is TGTGCCAGCAGCCCCCCCCGGCTGAGGGGGACCGGGGAGCTGTTTTTT.